The rows below give T cell receptor beta chains drawn from one sample of a study of blood T cell repertoires in COVID-19. Sequenced by immunoSEQ multiplex PCR; TCRdb stores in-frame clones only, minus some. The profile covers 200,000 to 300,000 clones, with roughly 86% appearing a single time and approximately 9.4% taken by the ten largest. The sample was peripheral blood. The receptors come from a man aged 35-49 years who had recovered from COVID-19. Both conserved end residues are part of each CDR3.

V,CDR3
TRBV2,CASEQQGGIYNEQFF
TRBV30,CAWSVRHGRREKLFF
TRBV19,CASSRSGTQSNYGYTF
TRBV27,CATTGTGTDRSYEQYF
TRBV18,CASSPRLGGTDTQYF
TRBV2,CASTEVAGRYYEQYF
TRBV9,CASSPTGLRGTEAFF
TRBV29-1,CSGFGPPQSSYNEQFF
TRBV7-6,CASSLGTSGLIYEQYF
TRBV9,CASSGTGGSDRRYTF
TRBV19,CASSSGGSGYEQYF
TRBV15,CATSSGLNNQPQHF
TRBV6-6,CASSYGTSGSIEQYF
TRBV7-9,CASSLKGAADTQYF
TRBV6-5,CASISGTGYGYTF
TRBV27,CASSLLSRPLDDYGYTF
TRBV10-3,CAIKRAPGGELFF
TRBV7-6,CASTPGMSGWNEQYF
TRBV6-5,CASTMTGTNTDTQYF
TRBV12-3/TRBV12-4,CASSPNGYGYTF